The T cell receptor (beta chain) described here comes from a study of blood T cell repertoires in COVID-19. At the level of the study: The cDNA or gDNA used as material had been derived from T cells, B-cell-depleted T cells, or PBMCs.

TCRdb's table, derived via immunoSEQ multiplex PCR, lists solely in-frame clones and lacks some. The data show 300,000 to 350,000 clones, more than 75% seen once. Germline V lookup: CDR1 SGHNT, CDR2 YENEEA. The CDR3 is made up of 14 amino acids. Between the trimmed V and J ends, which lost 1 base and 6 bases, there was a span of 12 bases. The TCR sequence derives from a woman aged 18-29 years who had recovered from COVID-19. The V call is TRBV11-3, the J call TRBJ1-2, with D uncertain. The sample taken for sequencing was peripheral blood. CDR3 amino acids: CASSLAALTDGYTF. The CDR3 coding sequence is TGTGCCAGCAGCTTAGCGGCACTCACAGATGGCTACACCTTC. Full variable domain (rest looked up from reference TRBV11-3 and TRBJ1-2): EAGVVQSPRYKIIEKKQPVAFWCNPISGHNTLYWYLQNLGQGPELLIRYENEEAVDDSQLPKDRFSAERLKGVDSTLKIQPAELGDSAVYLCASSLAALTDGYTFGSGTRLTVV.